These 19 T cell receptor beta chains originate from one sample sequenced in a study of vaccination effects on CD4 cells after COVID-19. Method: immunoSEQ multiplex PCR; TCRdb's copy keeps in-frame clones and lacks some. The sample gives tens of thousands of clones, 81% of which show up once; 0.95% to 1.5% is in the top ten. Pools of viral peptides were used by the ViraFEST assay to expand antigen-specific CD4+ T cells ahead of sequencing. The culture ran for 10 days, and then CD4+ T cells were isolated. Two-dose BNT162b2 or mRNA-1273 vaccination was given to participants. These receptors' targets are unknown. This material consisted of CD4+ T cells from PBMCs cultured with HCoV-229E spike peptides, taken after COVID-19 vaccination. These receptor sequences come from a human donor who received a COVID-19 vaccine.

This chain joins TRBV5-1 and TRBJ2-7, with D tentatively TRBD1 or TRBD2 (5 bases each). CDR1 and CDR2 (germline): SGHRS, YFSETQ. This CDR3 has 14 amino acids. Trimming pared 4 bases from V and 6 bases from J, leaving 17 bases between. This CDR3 reads CASSLGPEVGEQYV. DNA of the CDR3: TGCGCCAGCAGCCTGGGACCGGAGGTGGGCGAGCAGTACGTC.

The chain links TRBV2 to TRBJ1-1; 9 bases agree with TRBD1. The V gene end was trimmed by 8 bases and the J gene end by 4 bases; junction bases not matched to a gene: 5. The CDR3 totals 13 residues. CDR1 SNHLY and CDR2 FYNNEI come from the germline V gene. This CDR3 reads CASVTGQGTEAFF. In DNA, the CDR3 is TGTGCCAGCGTTACGGGACAGGGCACTGAAGCTTTCTTT.

This clone was observed once. The CDR3 DNA follows: TGTGCCAGCATGAGTAGGGTGAACACTGAAGCTTTCTTT. Its translation is CASMSRVNTEAFF. V is TRBV28 and J is TRBJ1-1; no reliable D call. The V and J ends lost 7 bases and 0 bases respectively, with 9 bases between them. CDR1 MDHEN and CDR2 SYDVKM come from the germline V gene. The CDR3 runs to 13 residues.

The V and J genes are TRBV7-6 and TRBJ2-2; a weak D match, TRBD1 (6 bases). With 3 bases removed from V and 4 bases from J, the gap between germline ends came to 18 bases. The CDR3 extends over 17 amino acids. Germline CDR1 reads SGHVS; CDR2 reads FNYEAQ. The CDR3 bases are TGTGCCAGCAGCTTCGTCGGGACACTACATATCACCGGGGAGCTGTTTTTT. Protein product: CASSFVGTLHITGELFF.

The chain couples TRBV9 to TRBJ2-3, with D tentatively TRBD2 (6 bases). CDR1 and CDR2 from the germline V gene are SGDLS and YYNGEE. CDR3 length equals 18 residues. The ends were cut back, 1 base at V and 4 bases at J, with 22 bases in the middle. The CDR3 DNA reads as TGTGCCAGCAGCGTATACGGGGGATCGGGACCGGGGTCAGATACGCAGTATTTT. Protein product: CASSVYGGSGPGSDTQYF.

The chain combines TRBV5-1 with TRBJ1-1; the D is unclear. Per germline, CDR1 SGHRS and CDR2 YFSETQ. Between the trimmed V and J ends, which lost 1 base and 1 base, there was a span of 11 bases. The CDR3 totals 15 residues. The CDR3 is CASSLSDIPNTEAFF. The CDR3 nucleotides read TGCGCCAGCAGCTTGAGTGACATCCCGAACACTGAAGCTTTCTTT. The whole variable domain, remainder taken from reference TRBV5-1 and TRBJ1-1, is KAGVTQTPRYLIKTRGQQVTLSCSPISGHRSVSWYQQTPGQGLQFLFEYFSETQRNKGNFPGRFSGRQFSNSRSEMNVSTLELGDSALYLCASSLSDIPNTEAFFGQGTRLTVV.

This clone was seen a few times. The chain has TRBV5-1 and TRBJ2-7, with D perhaps matching TRBD1 (5 bases). The CDR3 is 13 residues long. Germline V CDR1 and CDR2: SGHRS, YFSETQ. V lost 0 bases and J lost 5, with 9 bases in between. DNA of the CDR3: TGCGCCAGCAGCTTGGGGGGCTCGGACGAGCAGTACGTC. This sequence encodes CASSLGGSDEQYV.

A few counts support this clone. This chain links TRBV28 with TRBJ1-6, with D possibly TRBD1 on 6 matching bases. Trimming cost V 5 bases and J 7 bases, with 12 bases left between them. Germline lookup yields CDR1 MDHEN and CDR2 SYDVKM. The CDR3 runs 14 residues. CDR3 bases: TGTGCCAGCAGTAAAGGGGGAACCAATTCACCCCTCCACTTT. Amino acid sequence: CASSKGGTNSPLHF.

The chain employs TRBV10-1 and TRBJ2-2; possibly TRBD1 for D (6 bases). In germline, CDR1 is WNHNN, CDR2 SYGVQD (reference sequence). V lost 3 bases to trimming and J lost 8 bases, with 10 bases between them. This CDR3 contains 13 residues. The CDR3 DNA reads TGCGCCAGCAGTGACAGGGGATCAGGGGAGCTGTTTTTT. It yields the protein CASSDRGSGELFF.

The CDR3 DNA reads as TGTGCCAGCAGCTTAAGGGGCCAGGACACCGGGGAGCTGTTTTTT. This gives the protein CASSLRGQDTGELFF. The V and J genes are TRBV7-2 and TRBJ2-2; weak D call: TRBD1 (5 bases). V was pared by 2 bases and J by 3 bases, with 10 bases between. The CDR3 extends over 15 amino acids. Germline CDR1 and CDR2: SGHTA and FQGNSA. The full variable domain, rest sourced from reference TRBV7-2 and TRBJ2-2, is GAGVSQSPSNKVTEKGKDVELRCDPISGHTALYWYRQSLGQGLEFLIYFQGNSAPDKSGLPSDRFSAERTGGSVSTLTIQRTQQEDSAVYLCASSLRGQDTGELFFGEGSRLTVL.

The chain carries TRBV5-6 and TRBJ2-5, with 12 positions matching TRBD2. CDR1 is SGHDT, CDR2 YYEEEE, per germline. CDR3 length: 18 amino acids. V shed 4 bases and J 3 bases; nucleotides not matched to a gene: 13. Here the CDR3 reads CASSLPRSGLAGKETQYF. CDR3 nucleotides: TGTGCCAGCAGCCTTCCGAGGTCAGGACTAGCGGGGAAAGAGACCCAGTACTTC.

The chain combines TRBV30 with TRBJ2-7; D perhaps matches TRBD1 (5 bases). The V gene lost 0 bases and the J gene lost 1 base, with 7 bases spanning the gap. Looked up from germline, CDR1 is GTSNPN and CDR2 is SVGIG (reference sequence). CDR3 length: 13 amino acids. CDR3 region: CAWSVSGSYEQYV. The CDR3 DNA reads as TGTGCCTGGAGTGTATCAGGGTCCTACGAGCAGTACGTC.

The chain employs TRBV4-2 and TRBJ1-2; D not resolved. This CDR3 has 12 residues. Germline CDR1 and CDR2: LGHNA and YNFKEQ. Deletions cut 1 base from V and 9 bases from J, with 9 bases between. This CDR3 reads CASSQGLNSYTF. CDR3 nucleotides: TGTGCCAGCAGCCAAGGGTTAAATAGCTACACCTTC.

This clone was seen only a few times. CDR3 residues: CASPSGGGESTEAFF. CDR3 coding DNA: TGTGCCAGCCCCTCCGGAGGGGGCGAAAGCACTGAAGCTTTCTTT. The V gene is TRBV5-8, the J gene TRBJ1-1; 7 nucleotides agree with TRBD1. This CDR3 region has 15 residues. V lost 7 bases to trimming and J lost 4 bases; unmatched junction nucleotides: 13. The germline gives CDR1 SGHTS, CDR2 YDEGEE.

The V call is TRBV29-1, the J call TRBJ1-3; 9 bases map to TRBD1. Germline CDR1 reads SQVTM; CDR2 reads ANQGSEA. The CDR3 has 15 amino acids. V shed 2 bases and J 4 bases; nucleotides not matched to a gene: 6. CDR3 amino acids: CSVETGTGLGNTIYF. The DNA of the CDR3 is TGCAGCGTTGAAACCGGGACAGGGCTGGGAAACACCATATATTTT.

This chain links TRBV4-1 with TRBJ1-3; no definite D call. Germline lookup yields CDR1 MGHRA and CDR2 YSYEKL. The CDR3 contains 15 residues. Trimming left V 4 bases short and J 0 bases short, with 10 bases between. This chain's CDR3 is CASSPRPVSGNTIYF. The CDR3 DNA sequence: TGCGCCAGCAGCCCCCGACCGGTCTCTGGAAACACCATATATTTT.

This rearrangement joins TRBV18 to TRBJ1-5; D is possibly TRBD1 (5 bases). The germline gives CDR1 KGHSH, CDR2 LQKENI. The germline V and J ends were trimmed by 3 bases and 7 bases, with 16 bases remaining between them. CDR3 length equals 15 residues. CDR3 loop: CASSPGKGDIQPQHF. The CDR3 nucleotides are TGTGCCAGCTCACCGGGGAAAGGGGATATCCAGCCCCAGCATTTT. The entire variable domain, with the rest obtained from reference TRBV18 and TRBJ1-5, is as follows: NAGVMQNPRHLVRRRGQEARLRCSPMKGHSHVYWYRQLPEEGLKFMVYLQKENIIDESGMPKERFSAEFPKEGPSILRIQQVVRGDSAAYFCASSPGKGDIQPQHFGDGTRLSIL.

The chain uses TRBV19 and TRBJ2-1, with 9 bases identical to TRBD1. From germline, CDR1 is LNHDA and CDR2 SQIVND (reference sequence). J lost 1 base, V lost 2 bases, and 3 bases had no gene match. The CDR3 totals 16 residues. Here the CDR3 reads CASSIRDRGSYNEQFF. DNA of the CDR3: TGTGCCAGTAGTATAAGAGACAGGGGGTCCTACAATGAGCAGTTCTTC.

The rearrangement uses TRBV6-5 and TRBJ2-7, with 10 nucleotides matching TRBD1. Germline V gives CDR1 MNHEY, CDR2 SVGAGI. With V trimmed by 6 bases and J by 0 bases, 5 bases remained unmatched. CDR3 length equals 15 residues. CDR3 bases: TGTGCCAGCAGGCCAGGGACAGGGGCCTCCTACGAGCAGTACGTC. Translation: CASRPGTGASYEQYV.